This T cell receptor beta chain was identified in a study of blood T cell repertoires in COVID-19. Study context: T cells, B-cell-depleted T cells, or PBMCs provided the cDNA or gDNA that served as material.

V lost 0 bases and J lost 6; bases outside the gene matches: 4. Germline CDR1 and CDR2: MGHRA and YSYEKL. This CDR3 comprises 15 residues. Measured with immunoSEQ multiplex PCR; TCRdb has only the in-frame clones, and not every one. The sample lists 250,000 to 300,000 clones, approximately 87% seen once, with about 12% in the top ten. The chain carries TRBV4-1 and TRBJ1-1, with TRBD1 matching 10 bases. This TCR derives from a woman in her 30s with COVID-19, enrolled during active disease. Sequenced: peripheral blood. CDR3 residues: CASSQDRTGGPEAFF. Written as DNA, the CDR3 is TGCGCCAGCAGCCAAGATAGGACAGGGGGGCCTGAAGCTTTCTTT.